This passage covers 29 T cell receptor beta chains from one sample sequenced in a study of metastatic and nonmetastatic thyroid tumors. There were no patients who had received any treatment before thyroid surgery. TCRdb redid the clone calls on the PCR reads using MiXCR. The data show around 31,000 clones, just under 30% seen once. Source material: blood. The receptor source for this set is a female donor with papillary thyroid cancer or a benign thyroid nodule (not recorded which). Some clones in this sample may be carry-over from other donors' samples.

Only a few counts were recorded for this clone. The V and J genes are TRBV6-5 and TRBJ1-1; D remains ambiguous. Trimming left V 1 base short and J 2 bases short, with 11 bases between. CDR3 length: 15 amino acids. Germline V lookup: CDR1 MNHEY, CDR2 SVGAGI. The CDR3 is CASSYFGVLNTEAFF. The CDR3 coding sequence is TGTGCCAGCAGTTACTTCGGGGTTCTTAACACTGAAGCTTTCTTT.

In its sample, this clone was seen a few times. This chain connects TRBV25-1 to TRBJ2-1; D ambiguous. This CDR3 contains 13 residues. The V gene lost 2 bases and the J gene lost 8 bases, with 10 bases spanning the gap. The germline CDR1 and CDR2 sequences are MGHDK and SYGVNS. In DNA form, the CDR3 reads TGTGCCAGCAGTGAACCCCCATACGATGAGCAGTTCTTC. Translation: CASSEPPYDEQFF.

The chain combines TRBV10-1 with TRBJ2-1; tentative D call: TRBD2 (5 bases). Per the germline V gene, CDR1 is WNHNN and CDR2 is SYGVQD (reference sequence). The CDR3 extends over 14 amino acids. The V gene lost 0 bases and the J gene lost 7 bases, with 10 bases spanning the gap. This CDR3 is CASSESHGKNEQFF. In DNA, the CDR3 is TGCGCCAGCAGTGAGTCACACGGGAAGAATGAGCAGTTCTTC.

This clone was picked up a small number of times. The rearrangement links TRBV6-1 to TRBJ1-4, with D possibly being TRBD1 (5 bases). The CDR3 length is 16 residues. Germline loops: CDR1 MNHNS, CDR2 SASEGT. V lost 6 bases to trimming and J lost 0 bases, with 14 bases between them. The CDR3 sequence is CASRDRDPATNEKLFF. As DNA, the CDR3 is TGTGCCAGCAGGGACCGGGACCCAGCAACTAATGAAAAACTGTTTTTT.

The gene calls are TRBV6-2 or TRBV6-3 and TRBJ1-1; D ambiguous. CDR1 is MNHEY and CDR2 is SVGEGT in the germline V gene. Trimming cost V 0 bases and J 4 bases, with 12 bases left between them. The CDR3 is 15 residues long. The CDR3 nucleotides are TGTGCCAGCAGTTACTCCACTACTGATGGCACTGAAGCTTTCTTT. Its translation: CASSYSTTDGTEAFF.

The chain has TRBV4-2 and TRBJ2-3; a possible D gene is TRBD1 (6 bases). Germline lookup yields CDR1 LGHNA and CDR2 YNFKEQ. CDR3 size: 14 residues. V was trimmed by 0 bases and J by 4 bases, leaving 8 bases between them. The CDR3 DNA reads TGTGCCAGCAGCCAAGACAGGGGCCCAGATACGCAGTATTTT. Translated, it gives CASSQDRGPDTQYF.

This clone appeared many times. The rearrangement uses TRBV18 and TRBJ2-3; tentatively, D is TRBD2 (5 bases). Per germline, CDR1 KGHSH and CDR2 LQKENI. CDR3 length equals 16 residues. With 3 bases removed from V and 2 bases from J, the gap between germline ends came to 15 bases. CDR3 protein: CASSPESGLYTDTQYF. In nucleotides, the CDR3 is TGTGCCAGCTCACCGGAAAGCGGCCTCTACACAGATACGCAGTATTTT. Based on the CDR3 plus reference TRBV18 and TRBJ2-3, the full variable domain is NAGVMQNPRHLVRRRGQEARLRCSPMKGHSHVYWYRQLPEEGLKFMVYLQKENIIDESGMPKERFSAEFPKEGPSILRIQQVVRGDSAAYFCASSPESGLYTDTQYFGPGTRLTVL.

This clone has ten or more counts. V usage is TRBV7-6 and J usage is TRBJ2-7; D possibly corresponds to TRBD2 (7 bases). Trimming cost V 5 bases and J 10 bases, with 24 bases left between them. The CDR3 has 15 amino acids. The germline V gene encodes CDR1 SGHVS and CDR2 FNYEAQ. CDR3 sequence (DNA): TGTGCCAGCAGCCGAGACCCGGGGGCGGGAGAATCCCAGTACTTC. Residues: CASSRDPGAGESQYF.

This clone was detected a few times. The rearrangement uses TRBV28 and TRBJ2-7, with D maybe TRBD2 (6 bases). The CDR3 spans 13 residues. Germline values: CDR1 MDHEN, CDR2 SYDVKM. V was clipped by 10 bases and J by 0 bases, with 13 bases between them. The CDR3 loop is CATEEGSSYEQYF. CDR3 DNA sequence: TGTGCCACCGAGGAGGGAAGCTCCTACGAGCAGTACTTC.

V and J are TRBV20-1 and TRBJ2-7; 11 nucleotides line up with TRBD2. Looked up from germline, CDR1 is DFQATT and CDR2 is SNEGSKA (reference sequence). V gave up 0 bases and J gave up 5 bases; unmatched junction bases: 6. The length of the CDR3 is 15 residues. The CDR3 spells CSARDVGLAENEQYF. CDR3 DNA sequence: TGCAGTGCTAGAGATGTGGGACTAGCGGAGAACGAGCAGTACTTC.

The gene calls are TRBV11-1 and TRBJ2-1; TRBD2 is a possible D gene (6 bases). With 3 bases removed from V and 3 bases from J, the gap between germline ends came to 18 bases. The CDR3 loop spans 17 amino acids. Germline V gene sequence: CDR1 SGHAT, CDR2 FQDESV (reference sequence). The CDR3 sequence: CASSLKAAAGYYNEQFF. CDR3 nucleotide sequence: TGTGCCAGCAGCTTGAAGGCTGCAGCGGGTTACTACAATGAGCAGTTCTTC.

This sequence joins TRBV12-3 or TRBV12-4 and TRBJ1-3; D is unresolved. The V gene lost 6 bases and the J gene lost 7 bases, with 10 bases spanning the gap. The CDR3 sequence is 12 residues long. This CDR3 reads CASRLRANTIYF. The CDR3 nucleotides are TGTGCCAGCAGGCTGAGGGCCAACACCATATATTTT.

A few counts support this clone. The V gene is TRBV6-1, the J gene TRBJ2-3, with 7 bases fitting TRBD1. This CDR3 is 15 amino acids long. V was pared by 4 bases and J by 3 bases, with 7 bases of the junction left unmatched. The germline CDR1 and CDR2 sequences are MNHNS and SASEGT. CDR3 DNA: TGTGCCAGCAGTGTGGGACAGCCCGGAACAGATACGCAGTATTTT. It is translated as CASSVGQPGTDTQYF.

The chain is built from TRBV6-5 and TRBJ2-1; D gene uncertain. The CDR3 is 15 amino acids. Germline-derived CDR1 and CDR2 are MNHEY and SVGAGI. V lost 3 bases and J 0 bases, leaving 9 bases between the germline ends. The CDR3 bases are TGTGCCAGCAGTTATGGACCCCCCTCCTACAATGAGCAGTTCTTC. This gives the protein CASSYGPPSYNEQFF.

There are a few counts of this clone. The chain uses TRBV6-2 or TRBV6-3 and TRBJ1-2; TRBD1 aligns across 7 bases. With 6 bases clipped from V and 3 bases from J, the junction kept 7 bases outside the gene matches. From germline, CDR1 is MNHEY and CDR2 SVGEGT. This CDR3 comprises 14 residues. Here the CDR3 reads CASRQGGADYGYTF. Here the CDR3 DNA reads TGTGCCAGCAGACAAGGGGGCGCTGACTATGGCTACACCTTC.

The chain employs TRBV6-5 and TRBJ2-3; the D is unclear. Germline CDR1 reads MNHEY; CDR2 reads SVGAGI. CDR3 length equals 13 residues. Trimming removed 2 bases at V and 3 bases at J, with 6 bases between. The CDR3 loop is CASSYQVTDTQYF. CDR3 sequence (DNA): TGTGCCAGCAGTTACCAAGTGACAGATACGCAGTATTTT.

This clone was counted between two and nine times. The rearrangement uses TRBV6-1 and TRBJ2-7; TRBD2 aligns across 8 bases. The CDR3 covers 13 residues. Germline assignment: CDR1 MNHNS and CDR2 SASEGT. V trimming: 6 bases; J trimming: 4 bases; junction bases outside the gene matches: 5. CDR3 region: CASRLAGRYEQYF. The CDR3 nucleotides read TGTGCCAGCAGGTTAGCGGGAAGGTACGAGCAGTACTTC.

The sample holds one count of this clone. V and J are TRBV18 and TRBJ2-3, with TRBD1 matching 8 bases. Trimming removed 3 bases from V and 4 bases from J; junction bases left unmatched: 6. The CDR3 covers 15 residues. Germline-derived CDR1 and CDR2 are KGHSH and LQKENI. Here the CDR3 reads CASSPGQGWADTQYF. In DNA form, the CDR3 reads TGTGCCAGCTCACCTGGACAGGGTTGGGCAGATACGCAGTATTTT.

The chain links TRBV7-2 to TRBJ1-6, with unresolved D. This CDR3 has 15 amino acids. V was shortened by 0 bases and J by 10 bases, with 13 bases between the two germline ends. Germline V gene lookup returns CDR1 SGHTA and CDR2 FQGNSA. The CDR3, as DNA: TGTGCCAGCAGCTTAGCGGGTCAACGAGGGTCACCCCTCCACTTT. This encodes CASSLAGQRGSPLHF.

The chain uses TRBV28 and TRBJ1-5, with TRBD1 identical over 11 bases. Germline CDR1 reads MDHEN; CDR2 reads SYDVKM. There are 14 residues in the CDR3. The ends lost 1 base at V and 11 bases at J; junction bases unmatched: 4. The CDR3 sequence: CASSLSGQGVTQHF. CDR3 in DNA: TGTGCCAGCAGTTTATCGGGACAGGGGGTGACCCAGCATTTT. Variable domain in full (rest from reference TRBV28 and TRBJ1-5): DVKVTQSSRYLVKRTGEKVFLECVQDMDHENMFWYRQDPGLGLRLIYFSYDVKMKEKGDIPEGYSVSREKKERFSLILESASTNQTSMYLCASSLSGQGVTQHFGDGTRLSIL.

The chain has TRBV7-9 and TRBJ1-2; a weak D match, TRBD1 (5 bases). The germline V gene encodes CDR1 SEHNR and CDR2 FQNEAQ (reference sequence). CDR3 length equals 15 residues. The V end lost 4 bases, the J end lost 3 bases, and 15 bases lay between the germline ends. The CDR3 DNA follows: TGTGCCAGCAGCTCCGACAGCTCCCCTGACTATGGCTACACCTTC. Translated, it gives CASSSDSSPDYGYTF.

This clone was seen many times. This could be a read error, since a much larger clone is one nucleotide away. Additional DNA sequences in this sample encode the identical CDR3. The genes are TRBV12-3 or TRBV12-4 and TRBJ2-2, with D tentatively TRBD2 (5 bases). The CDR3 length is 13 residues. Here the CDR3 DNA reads TGTGCCAGCAGTTTCATATCCACCGGGGAGCTGTTCTTT. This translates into CASSFISTGELFF.

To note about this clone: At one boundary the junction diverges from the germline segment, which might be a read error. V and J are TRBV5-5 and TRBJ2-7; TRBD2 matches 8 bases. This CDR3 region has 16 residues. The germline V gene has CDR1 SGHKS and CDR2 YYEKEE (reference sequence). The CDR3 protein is CDSSLARGRSPYEQYF. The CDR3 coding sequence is TGTGACAGCAGCTTGGCGCGCGGGAGGAGTCCCTACGAGCAGTACTTC.

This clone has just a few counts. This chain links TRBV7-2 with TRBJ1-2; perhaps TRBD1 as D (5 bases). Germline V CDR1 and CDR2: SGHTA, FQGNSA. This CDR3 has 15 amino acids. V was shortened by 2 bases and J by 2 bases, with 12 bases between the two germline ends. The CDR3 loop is CASSLTGGKNYGYTF. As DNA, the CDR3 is TGTGCCAGCAGCTTAACGGGGGGAAAAAACTATGGCTACACCTTC.

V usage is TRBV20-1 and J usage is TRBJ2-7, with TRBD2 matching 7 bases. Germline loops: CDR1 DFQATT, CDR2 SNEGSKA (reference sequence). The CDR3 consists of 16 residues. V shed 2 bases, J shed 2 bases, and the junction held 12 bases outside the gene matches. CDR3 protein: CSARYPGGGLPYEQYF. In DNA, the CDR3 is TGCAGTGCTAGATACCCGGGAGGCGGCCTACCCTACGAGCAGTACTTC.

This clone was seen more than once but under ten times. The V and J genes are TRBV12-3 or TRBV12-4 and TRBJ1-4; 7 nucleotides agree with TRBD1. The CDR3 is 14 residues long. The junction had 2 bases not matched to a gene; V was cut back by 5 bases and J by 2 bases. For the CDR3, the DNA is TGTGCCAGCAGTACGACAGGGACTAATGAAAAACTGTTTTTT. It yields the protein CASSTTGTNEKLFF.

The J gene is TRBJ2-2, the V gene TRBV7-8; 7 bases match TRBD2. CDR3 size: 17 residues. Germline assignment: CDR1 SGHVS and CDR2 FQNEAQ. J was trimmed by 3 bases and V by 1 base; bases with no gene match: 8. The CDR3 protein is CASSLESREVDTGELFF. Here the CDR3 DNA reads TGTGCCAGCAGCTTAGAAAGCCGGGAGGTTGACACCGGGGAGCTGTTTTTT. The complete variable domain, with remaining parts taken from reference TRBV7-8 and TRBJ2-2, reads GAGVSQSPRYKVAKRGQDVALRCDPISGHVSLFWYQQALGQGPEFLTYFQNEAQLDKSGLPSDRFFAERPEGSVSTLKIQRTQQEDSAVYLCASSLESREVDTGELFFGEGSRLTVL.

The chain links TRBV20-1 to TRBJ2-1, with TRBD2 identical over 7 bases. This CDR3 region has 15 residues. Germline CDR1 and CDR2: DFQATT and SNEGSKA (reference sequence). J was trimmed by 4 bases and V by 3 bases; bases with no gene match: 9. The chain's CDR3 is CSASSPSGEYNEQFF. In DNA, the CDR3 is TGCAGTGCTAGCTCTCCTAGCGGAGAATACAATGAGCAGTTCTTC.

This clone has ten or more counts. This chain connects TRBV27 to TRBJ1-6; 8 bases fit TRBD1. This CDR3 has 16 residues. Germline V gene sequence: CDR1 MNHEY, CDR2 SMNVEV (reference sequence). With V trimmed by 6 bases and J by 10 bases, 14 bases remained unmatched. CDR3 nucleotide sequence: TGTGCCAGCAGGGTCCGCCAGGGGGCAGGAGGGTCACCCCTCCACTTT. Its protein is CASRVRQGAGGSPLHF.